These T cell receptor beta chains were read from a single sample in a study of STAT5B mutations in CD4+ large granular lymphocyte leukemia. TCRdb keeps only in-frame clones here, not all; method: immunoSEQ multiplex PCR. The data contain some 23,000 clones, around three quarters of them singletons. What was sequenced was CD4+ T cells from blood buffy coats. These TCRs come from a human donor in good health. Each CDR3 is given with its conserved first and last residue. D genes are given only for firm matches. Clone size, where shown, is once, few, many, or a class for clones that have expanded.

abundance	j_gene	v_gene	d_gene	CDR3aa	CDR3nt
.	TRBJ2-3	TRBV5-1	.	CASSLSDSTDTQYF	TGCGCCAGCAGCTTATCGGATAGCACAGATACGCAGTATTTT
once	TRBJ2-2	TRBV11-2	.	CASSLRLAINTGELFF	TGTGCCAGCAGCTTAAGGCTAGCTATAAACACCGGGGAGCTGTTTTTT
.	TRBJ2-7	TRBV18	.	CASSPSRSEQYF	TGTGCCAGCTCACCGAGCCGCAGCGAGCAGTACTTC
.	TRBJ2-5	TRBV4-1	.	CASSQDVGEEETQYF	TGCGCCAGCAGCCAAGATGTTGGGGAGGAAGAGACCCAGTACTTC
.	TRBJ2-1	TRBV27	TRBD2	CASSRSGSSYNEQFF	TGTGCCAGCAGTAGGAGCGGGAGCTCCTACAATGAGCAGTTCTTC
.	TRBJ2-3	TRBV5-6	TRBD2	CASSFMGLAGEDTQYF	TGTGCCAGCAGCTTTATGGGACTAGCGGGAGAAGATACGCAGTATTTT
.	TRBJ2-5	TRBV11-2	.	CASSFSSSLETQYF	TGTGCCAGCAGCTTCTCCTCTAGCTTGGAGACCCAGTACTTC
.	TRBJ2-1	TRBV19	TRBD2	CASSNILAGGGNEQFF	TGTGCCAGTAGTAATATCCTAGCGGGAGGAGGAAATGAGCAGTTCTTC
.	TRBJ1-2	TRBV10-3	.	CAISPENYGYTF	TGTGCCATCAGCCCAGAAAACTATGGCTACACCTTC
.	TRBJ1-2	TRBV2	.	CASRAGPQGYTF	TGTGCCAGCAGAGCGGGGCCGCAGGGCTACACCTTC
.	TRBJ2-1	TRBV6-5	.	CASTTRFYNEQFF	TGTGCCAGCACGACTAGATTCTACAATGAGCAGTTCTTC
.	TRBJ2-2	TRBV7-2	.	CASSGTSIGTGELFF	TGTGCCAGCAGCGGTACTAGCATTGGCACCGGGGAGCTGTTTTTT
.	TRBJ1-2	TRBV19	.	CASSTTPLDGGYTF	TGTGCCAGTAGTACCACCCCCCTGGACGGAGGCTACACCTTC
.	TRBJ2-7	TRBV19	.	CASSGQGLSYEQYF	TGTGCCAGTAGCGGGCAGGGTTTATCCTACGAGCAGTACTTC
.	TRBJ2-6	TRBV11-2	.	CASGQGSGANVLTF	TGTGCCAGCGGCCAGGGATCTGGGGCCAACGTCCTGACTTTC
few	TRBJ1-1	TRBV19	.	CASSSDWNTEAFF	TGTGCCAGTAGTTCGGACTGGAACACTGAAGCTTTCTTT
.	TRBJ2-1	TRBV10-1	TRBD2	CASSESREGVVEQFF	TGCGCCAGCAGTGAGTCACGGGAGGGGGTGGTTGAGCAGTTCTTC
.	TRBJ2-2	TRBV10-1	.	CASSRTANTGELFF	TGCGCCAGCAGTAGGACAGCGAACACCGGGGAGCTGTTTTTT
few	TRBJ2-6	TRBV30	.	CAWSAYGANVLTF	TGTGCCTGGAGTGCCTATGGGGCCAACGTCCTGACTTTC
.	TRBJ2-1	TRBV13	TRBD2	CASSSSAGGPFYNEQFF	TGTGCCAGCAGCTCCTCAGCGGGAGGGCCGTTTTACAATGAGCAGTTCTTC
.	TRBJ2-1	TRBV5-1	TRBD2	CASSLAGGPDYEQFF	TGCGCCAGCAGCCTAGCGGGAGGGCCTGACTATGAGCAGTTCTTC
.	TRBJ2-7	TRBV6-6	.	CASSYDFDSSYEQYF	TGTGCCAGCAGTTACGATTTCGACAGCTCCTACGAGCAGTACTTC
.	TRBJ1-1	TRBV25-1	.	CASSSRGGALNTEAFF	TGTGCCAGCAGTTCCCGGGGGGGGGCCCTGAACACTGAAGCTTTCTTT
.	TRBJ1-2	TRBV6-5	.	CASTRTRDNYGYTF	TGTGCCAGCACTCGAACCCGGGACAACTATGGCTACACCTTC
few	TRBJ2-7	TRBV5-1	TRBD1	CASSLGQGSEQYF	TGCGCCAGCAGCTTAGGACAGGGTTCCGAGCAGTACTTC
.	TRBJ2-3	TRBV5-1	TRBD2	CASSPGLAGETDTQYF	TGCGCCAGCAGCCCGGGACTAGCGGGAGAAACAGATACGCAGTATTTT
.	TRBJ1-4	TRBV5-1	TRBD1	CASSRGRATNEKLFF	TGCGCCAGCAGCAGGGGGCGAGCAACTAATGAAAAACTGTTTTTT
.	TRBJ2-7	TRBV28	.	CASSFGAGANYEQYF	TGTGCCAGCAGTTTTGGGGCTGGGGCTAACTACGAGCAGTACTTC
.	TRBJ1-4	TRBV7-2	.	CASRAAANEKLFF	TGTGCCAGCAGGGCAGCGGCTAATGAAAAACTGTTTTTT
.	TRBJ2-1	TRBV5-1	TRBD2	CASSWGLAVSAEQFF	TGCGCCAGCAGCTGGGGACTAGCGGTCTCGGCCGAGCAGTTCTTC
.	TRBJ2-3	TRBV2	.	CASSVLLPTDTQYF	TGTGCCAGCAGTGTTTTACTGCCCACAGATACGCAGTATTTT
.	TRBJ1-1	TRBV30	.	CAWRSFEAEAFF	TGTGCCTGGAGAAGCTTCGAGGCTGAAGCTTTCTTT
.	TRBJ2-7	TRBV5-6	TRBD1	CASSLGRGPEQYF	TGTGCCAGCAGCTTGGGCAGGGGGCCCGAGCAGTACTTC
few	TRBJ1-1	TRBV19	TRBD1	CASSRTGSSQDTEAFF	TGTGCCAGTAGTAGGACAGGGTCCTCGCAGGACACTGAAGCTTTCTTT
.	TRBJ2-7	TRBV7-9	TRBD2	CASSLSLGEASGNEQYF	TGTGCCAGCAGCTTAAGTCTCGGTGAAGCTAGCGGGAACGAGCAGTACTTC
.	TRBJ1-1	TRBV6-6	.	CASSPVGVDAFF	TGTGCCAGCAGTCCCGTGGGGGTTGACGCTTTCTTT
.	TRBJ2-1	TRBV11-3	.	CASSLDPGVNEQFF	TGTGCCAGCAGCTTAGACCCGGGAGTCAATGAGCAGTTCTTC
.	TRBJ1-6	TRBV5-8	.	CASSLEVRSPLHF	TGTGCCAGCAGCTTGGAGGTGCGCTCACCCCTCCACTTT
.	TRBJ1-1	TRBV10-2	.	CASIGAPPENTEAFF	TGCGCCAGCATAGGAGCCCCCCCGGAGAACACTGAAGCTTTCTTT
.	TRBJ2-1	TRBV10-3	TRBD2	CATGEGREVNEQFF	TGTGCCACCGGGGAGGGCCGAGAGGTCAATGAGCAGTTCTTC
.	TRBJ2-1	TRBV20-1	TRBD1	CSARATGVQFF	TGCAGTGCTAGAGCGACAGGGGTGCAGTTCTTC